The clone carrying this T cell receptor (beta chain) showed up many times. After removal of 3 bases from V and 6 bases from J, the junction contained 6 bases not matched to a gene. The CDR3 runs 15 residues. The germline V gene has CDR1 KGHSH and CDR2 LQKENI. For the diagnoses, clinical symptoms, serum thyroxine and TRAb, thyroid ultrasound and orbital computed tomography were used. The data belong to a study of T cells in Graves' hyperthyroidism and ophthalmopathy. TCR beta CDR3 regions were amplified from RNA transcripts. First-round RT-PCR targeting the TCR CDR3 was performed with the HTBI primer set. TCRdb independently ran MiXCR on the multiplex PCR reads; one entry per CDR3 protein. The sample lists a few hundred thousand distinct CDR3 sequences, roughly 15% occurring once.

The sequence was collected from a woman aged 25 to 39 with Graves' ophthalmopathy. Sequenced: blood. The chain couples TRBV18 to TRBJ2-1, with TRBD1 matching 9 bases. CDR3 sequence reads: CASSPRDRVVNEQFF. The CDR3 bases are TGTGCCAGCTCACCCCGGGACAGGGTCGTCAATGAGCAGTTCTTC.